The 5 T cell receptor beta chains reported below all come from one sample, sequenced in a study of long-term antiretroviral therapy in people with HIV. Run at survey level, the immunoSEQ assay was version v3.0. The method was immunoSEQ multiplex PCR; TCRdb's version includes in-frame clones alone and lacks a portion of them. Altogether about 30,000 clones are present, 94% being singletons, with the ten largest covering about 3%. Sequencing used unsorted PBMCs, obtained around 7.4 years after starting antiretroviral therapy. The receptor source for this set is a man aged 50-60 years with HIV.

The CDR3 bases are TGCGCCAGCAGCTTGGAGGGACAGGGTAAATCCTACGAGCAGTACTTC. It encodes CASSLEGQGKSYEQYF. The rearrangement uses TRBV5-1 and TRBJ2-7, with 9 positions matching TRBD1. Germline V lookup: CDR1 SGHRS, CDR2 YFSETQ. CDR3 length: 16 amino acids. The trim removed 0 bases at V and 1 base at J, leaving 5 bases unmatched.

J is TRBJ1-2 and V is TRBV27; D is uncertain. The CDR3 consists of 14 residues. Germline V CDR1 and CDR2: MNHEY, SMNVEV (reference sequence). Trimming took off 5 bases at V and 4 bases at J, with 14 bases between the two ends. The CDR3 bases are TGTGCCAGCAGTCCGCGGACGGAGATCTATGGCTACACCTTC. Protein product: CASSPRTEIYGYTF.

This chain connects TRBV2 to TRBJ2-7; 8 bases line up with TRBD1. The CDR3 has 14 amino acids. The junction had 4 bases not matched to a gene; V was cut back by 4 bases and J by 2 bases. The germline gives CDR1 SNHLY, CDR2 FYNNEI. This chain's CDR3 is CASSGQGKTYEQYF. CDR3 DNA sequence: TGTGCCAGCAGTGGACAGGGGAAGACCTACGAGCAGTACTTC.

This chain joins TRBV9 and TRBJ2-1, with 9 positions matching TRBD2. This CDR3 has 16 amino acids. Per the germline V gene, CDR1 is SGDLS and CDR2 is YYNGEE. V was pared by 4 bases and J by 9 bases, with 14 bases of the junction left unmatched. The CDR3 bases are TGTGCCAGCAGCCCCCGTAGTGGCGGGGGGGCGGGTGAGCAGTTCTTC. It codes for CASSPRSGGGAGEQFF.

V is TRBV7-2 and J is TRBJ2-7; weak D call: TRBD1 (5 bases). CDR1 is SGHTA, CDR2 FQGNSA, per germline. This CDR3 contains 18 residues. Trimming took 5 bases from V and 0 from J, leaving 23 bases between them. The CDR3 spells CASSAPLYRIQSSYEQYF. In nucleotides, the CDR3 is TGTGCCAGCAGCGCCCCACTTTACAGGATTCAAAGCTCCTACGAGCAGTACTTC.